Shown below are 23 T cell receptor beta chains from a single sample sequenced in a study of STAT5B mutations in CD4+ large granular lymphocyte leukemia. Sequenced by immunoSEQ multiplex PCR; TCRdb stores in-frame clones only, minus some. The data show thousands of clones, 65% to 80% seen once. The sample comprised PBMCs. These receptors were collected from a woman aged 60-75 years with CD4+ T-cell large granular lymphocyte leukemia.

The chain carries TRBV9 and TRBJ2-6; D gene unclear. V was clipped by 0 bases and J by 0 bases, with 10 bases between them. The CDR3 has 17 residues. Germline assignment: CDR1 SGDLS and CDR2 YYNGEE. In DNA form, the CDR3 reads TGTGCCAGCAGCGTAGCTGTCCGAGACTCTGGGGCCAACGTCCTGACTTTC. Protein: CASSVAVRDSGANVLTF. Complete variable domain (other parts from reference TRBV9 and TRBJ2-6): DSGVTQTPKHLITATGQRVTLRCSPRSGDLSVYWYQQSLDQGLQFLIQYYNGEERAKGNILERFSAQQFPDLHSELNLSSLELGDSALYFCASSVAVRDSGANVLTFGAGSRLTVL.

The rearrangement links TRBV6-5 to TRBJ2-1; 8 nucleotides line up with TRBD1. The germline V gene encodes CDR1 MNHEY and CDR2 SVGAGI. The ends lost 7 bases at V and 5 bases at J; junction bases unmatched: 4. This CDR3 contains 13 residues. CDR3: CASIRGRDNEQFF. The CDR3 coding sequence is TGTGCCAGCATCAGGGGGCGCGACAATGAGCAGTTCTTC.

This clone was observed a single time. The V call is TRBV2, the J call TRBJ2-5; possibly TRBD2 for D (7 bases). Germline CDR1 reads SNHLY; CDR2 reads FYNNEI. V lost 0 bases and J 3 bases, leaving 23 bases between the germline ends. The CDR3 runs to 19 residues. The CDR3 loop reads CASSEADNQRGGVKETQYF. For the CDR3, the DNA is TGTGCCAGCAGTGAAGCCGACAACCAAAGGGGGGGGGTTAAAGAGACCCAGTACTTC.

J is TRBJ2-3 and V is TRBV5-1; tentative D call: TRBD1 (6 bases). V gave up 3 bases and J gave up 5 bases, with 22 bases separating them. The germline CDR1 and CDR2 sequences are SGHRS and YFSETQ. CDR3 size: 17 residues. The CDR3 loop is CASSWTPGQYDKDTQYF. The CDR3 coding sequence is TGCGCCAGCAGCTGGACCCCTGGACAGTATGATAAAGATACGCAGTATTTT.

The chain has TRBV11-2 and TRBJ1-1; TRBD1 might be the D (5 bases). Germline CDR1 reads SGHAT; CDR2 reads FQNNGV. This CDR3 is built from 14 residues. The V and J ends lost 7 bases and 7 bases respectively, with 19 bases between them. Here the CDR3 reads CASNPRSGGSEAFF. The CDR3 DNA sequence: TGTGCCAGCAATCCAAGGTCGGGGGGAAGTGAAGCTTTCTTT.

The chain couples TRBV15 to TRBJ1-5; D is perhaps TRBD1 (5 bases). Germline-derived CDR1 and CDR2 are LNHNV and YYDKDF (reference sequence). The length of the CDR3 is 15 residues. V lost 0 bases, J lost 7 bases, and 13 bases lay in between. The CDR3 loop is CATSRDPHTGQPQHF. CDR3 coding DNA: TGTGCCACCAGCAGAGATCCCCATACAGGACAGCCCCAGCATTTT. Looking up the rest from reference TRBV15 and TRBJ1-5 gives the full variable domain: DAMVIQNPRYQVTQFGKPVTLSCSQTLNHNVMYWYQQKSSQAPKLLFHYYDKDFNNEADTPDNFQSRRPNTSFCFLDIRSPGLGDTAMYLCATSRDPHTGQPQHFGDGTRLSIL.

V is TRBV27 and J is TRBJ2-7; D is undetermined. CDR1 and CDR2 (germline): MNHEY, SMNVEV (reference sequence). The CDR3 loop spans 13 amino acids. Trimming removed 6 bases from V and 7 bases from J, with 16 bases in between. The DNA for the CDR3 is TGTGCCAGCAGCCTATTCCCCACCTCGGAGCAGTACTTC. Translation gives CASSLFPTSEQYF.

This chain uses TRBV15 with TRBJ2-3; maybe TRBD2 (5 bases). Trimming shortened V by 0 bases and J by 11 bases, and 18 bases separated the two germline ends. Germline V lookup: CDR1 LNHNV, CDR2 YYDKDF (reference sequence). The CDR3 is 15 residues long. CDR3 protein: CATSRDFGSSLVQYF. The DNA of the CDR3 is TGTGCCACCAGCAGAGATTTTGGGAGCTCCCTGGTGCAGTATTTT.

The CDR3 loop reads CASSPDRGAEAFF. The CDR3, as DNA: TGTGCCAGCAGCCCAGACAGGGGCGCTGAAGCTTTCTTT. The J gene is TRBJ1-1, the V gene TRBV7-9; 8 nucleotides align to TRBD1. The CDR3 runs 13 residues. Trimming removed 5 bases from V and 6 bases from J; junction bases left unmatched: 5. Germline CDR1 is SEHNR and CDR2 is FQNEAQ (reference sequence).

In DNA form, the CDR3 reads TGCGCCACCACGCTCACGGGACACGGCACAGATACGCAGTATTTT. It encodes CATTLTGHGTDTQYF. The rearrangement links TRBV10-2 to TRBJ2-3; a possible D gene is TRBD1 (6 bases). The germline gives CDR1 WSHSY, CDR2 SAAADI. V was trimmed by 10 bases and J by 1 base, leaving 18 bases between them. The CDR3 is 15 residues long.

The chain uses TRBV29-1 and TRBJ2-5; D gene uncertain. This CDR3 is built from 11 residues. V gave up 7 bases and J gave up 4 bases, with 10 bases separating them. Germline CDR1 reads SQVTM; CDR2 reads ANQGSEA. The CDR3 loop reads CSGGPSETQYF. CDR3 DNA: TGCAGCGGAGGACCATCAGAGACCCAGTACTTC.

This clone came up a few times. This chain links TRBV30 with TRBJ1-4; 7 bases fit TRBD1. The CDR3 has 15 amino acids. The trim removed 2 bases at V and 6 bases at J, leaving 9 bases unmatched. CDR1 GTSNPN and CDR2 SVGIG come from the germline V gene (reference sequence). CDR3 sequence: CAWSSFRGTDEKLFF. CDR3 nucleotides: TGTGCCTGGAGTTCCTTCCGAGGGACAGATGAAAAACTGTTTTTT. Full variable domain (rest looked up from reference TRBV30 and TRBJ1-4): SQTIHQWPATLVQPVGSPLSLECTVEGTSNPNLYWYRQAAGRGLQLLFYSVGIGQISSEVPQNLSASRPQDRQFILSSKKLLLSDSGFYLCAWSSFRGTDEKLFFGSGTQLSVL.

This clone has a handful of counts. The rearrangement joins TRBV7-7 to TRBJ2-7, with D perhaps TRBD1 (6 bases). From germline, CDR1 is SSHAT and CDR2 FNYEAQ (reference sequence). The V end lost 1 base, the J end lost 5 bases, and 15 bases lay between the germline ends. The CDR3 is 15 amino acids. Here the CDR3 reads CASSLGNLGADEQYF. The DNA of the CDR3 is TGTGCCAGCAGCTTAGGGAATTTGGGGGCGGACGAGCAGTACTTC.

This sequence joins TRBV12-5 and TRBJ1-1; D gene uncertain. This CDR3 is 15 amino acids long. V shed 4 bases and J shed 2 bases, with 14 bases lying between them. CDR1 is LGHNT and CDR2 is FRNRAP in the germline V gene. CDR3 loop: CASGSPTWGNTEAFF. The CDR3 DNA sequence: TGTGCTAGTGGTTCCCCTACTTGGGGAAACACTGAAGCTTTCTTT.

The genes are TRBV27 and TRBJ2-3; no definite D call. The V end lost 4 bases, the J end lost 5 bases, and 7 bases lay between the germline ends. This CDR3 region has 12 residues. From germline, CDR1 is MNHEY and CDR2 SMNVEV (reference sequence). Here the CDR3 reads CASSSIRDTQYF. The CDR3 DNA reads TGTGCCAGCAGTTCAATCAGAGATACGCAGTATTTT.

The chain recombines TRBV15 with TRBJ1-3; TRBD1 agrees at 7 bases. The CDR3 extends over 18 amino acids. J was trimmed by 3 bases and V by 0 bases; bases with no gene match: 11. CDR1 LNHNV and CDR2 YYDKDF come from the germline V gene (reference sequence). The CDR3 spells CATSRDRTRGQLGNTIYF. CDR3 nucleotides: TGTGCCACCAGCAGAGATCGGACGAGGGGACAGCTTGGAAACACCATATATTTT.

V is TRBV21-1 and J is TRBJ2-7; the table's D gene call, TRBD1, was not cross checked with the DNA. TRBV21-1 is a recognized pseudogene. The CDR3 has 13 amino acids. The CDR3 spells CASRPGHSYEQYF. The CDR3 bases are TGTGCCAGCAGGCCGGGACACTCCTACGAGCAGTACTTC.

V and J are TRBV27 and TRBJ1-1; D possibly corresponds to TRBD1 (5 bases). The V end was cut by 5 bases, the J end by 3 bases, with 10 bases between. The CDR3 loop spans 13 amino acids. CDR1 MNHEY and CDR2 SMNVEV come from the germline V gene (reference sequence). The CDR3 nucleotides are TGTGCCAGCAGTGGCAGGGAGCACACTGAAGCTTTCTTT. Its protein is CASSGREHTEAFF.

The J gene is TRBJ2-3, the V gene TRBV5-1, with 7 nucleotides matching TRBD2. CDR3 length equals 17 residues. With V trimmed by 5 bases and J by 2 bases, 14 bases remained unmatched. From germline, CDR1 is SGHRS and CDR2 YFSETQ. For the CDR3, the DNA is TGCGCCAGCAGTTTCACACCCCCGGGACTAAACACAGATACGCAGTATTTT. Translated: CASSFTPPGLNTDTQYF.

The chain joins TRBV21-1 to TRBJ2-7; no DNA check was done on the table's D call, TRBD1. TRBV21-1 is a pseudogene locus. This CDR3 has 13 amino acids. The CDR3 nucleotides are TGTGCCAGCCTCCGGGACACTCCCCACGAGCAGTACTTC. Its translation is CASLRDTPHEQYF.

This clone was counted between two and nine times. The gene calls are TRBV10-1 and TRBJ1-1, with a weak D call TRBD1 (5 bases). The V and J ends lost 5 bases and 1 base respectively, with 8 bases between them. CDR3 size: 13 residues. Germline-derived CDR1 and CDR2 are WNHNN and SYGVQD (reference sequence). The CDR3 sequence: CASSMTENTEAFF. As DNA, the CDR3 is TGCGCCAGCAGTATGACAGAGAACACTGAAGCTTTCTTT.

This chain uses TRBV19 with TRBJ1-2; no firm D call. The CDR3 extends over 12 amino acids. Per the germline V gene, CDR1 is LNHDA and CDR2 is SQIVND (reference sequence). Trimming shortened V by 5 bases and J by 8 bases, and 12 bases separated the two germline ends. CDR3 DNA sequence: TGTGCCAGTAGTCCTAGGGAGGGCGGCTACACCTTC. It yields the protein CASSPREGGYTF.

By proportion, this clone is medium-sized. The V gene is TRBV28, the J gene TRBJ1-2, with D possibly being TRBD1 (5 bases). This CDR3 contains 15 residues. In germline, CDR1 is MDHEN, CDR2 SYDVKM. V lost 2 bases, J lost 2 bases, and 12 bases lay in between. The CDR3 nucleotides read TGTGCCAGCAGTTTACCCAGTCGACAGAACTATGGCTACACCTTC. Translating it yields CASSLPSRQNYGYTF.